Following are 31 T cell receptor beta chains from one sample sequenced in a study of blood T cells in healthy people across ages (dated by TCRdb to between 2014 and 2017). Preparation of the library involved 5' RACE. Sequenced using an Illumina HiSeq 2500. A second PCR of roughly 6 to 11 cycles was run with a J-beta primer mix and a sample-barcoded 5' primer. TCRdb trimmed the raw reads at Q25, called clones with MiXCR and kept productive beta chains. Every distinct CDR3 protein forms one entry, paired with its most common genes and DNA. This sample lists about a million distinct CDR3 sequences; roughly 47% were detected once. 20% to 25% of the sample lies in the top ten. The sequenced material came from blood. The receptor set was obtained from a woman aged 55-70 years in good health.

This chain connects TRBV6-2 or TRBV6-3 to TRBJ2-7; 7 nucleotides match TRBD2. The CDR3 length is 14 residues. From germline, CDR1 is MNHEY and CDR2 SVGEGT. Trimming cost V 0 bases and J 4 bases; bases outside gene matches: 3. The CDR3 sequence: CASSYSSGRYEQYF. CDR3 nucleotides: TGTGCCAGCAGTTACTCGTCCGGGAGGTACGAGCAGTACTTC.

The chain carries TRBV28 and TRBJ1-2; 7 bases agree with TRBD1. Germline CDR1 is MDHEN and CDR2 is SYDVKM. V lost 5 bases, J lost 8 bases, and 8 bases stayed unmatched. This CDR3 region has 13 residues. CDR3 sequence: CASSPDRVRGYTF. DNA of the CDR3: TGTGCCAGCAGTCCTGACAGGGTTCGAGGCTACACCTTC.

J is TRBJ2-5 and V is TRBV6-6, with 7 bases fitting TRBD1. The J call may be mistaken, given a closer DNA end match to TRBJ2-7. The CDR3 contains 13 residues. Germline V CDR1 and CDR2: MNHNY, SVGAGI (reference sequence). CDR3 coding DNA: TGTGCCAGCAGTTACAGGGGGCCAAACGAGCAGTACTTC. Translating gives CASSYRGPNEQYF.

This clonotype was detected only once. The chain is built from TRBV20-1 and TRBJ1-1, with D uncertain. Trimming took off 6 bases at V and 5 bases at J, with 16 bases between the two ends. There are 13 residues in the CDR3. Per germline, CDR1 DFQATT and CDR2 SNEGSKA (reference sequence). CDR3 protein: CSADGLIGTEAFF. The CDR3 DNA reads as TGCAGTGCAGATGGCCTAATCGGTACTGAAGCTTTCTTT.

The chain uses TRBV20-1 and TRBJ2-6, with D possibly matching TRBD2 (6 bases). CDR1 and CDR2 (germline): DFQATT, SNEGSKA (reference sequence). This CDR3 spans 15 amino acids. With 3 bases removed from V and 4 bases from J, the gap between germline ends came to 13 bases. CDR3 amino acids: CSARGASAGANVLTF. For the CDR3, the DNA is TGCAGTGCTAGGGGTGCTAGCGCCGGGGCCAACGTCCTGACTTTC.

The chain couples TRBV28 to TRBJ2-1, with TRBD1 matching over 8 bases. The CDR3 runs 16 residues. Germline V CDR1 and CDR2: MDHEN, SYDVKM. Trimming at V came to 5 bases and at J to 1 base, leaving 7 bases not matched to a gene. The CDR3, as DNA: TGTGCCAGCAGTAAACGACAGGGGTCTTCCTACAATGAGCAGTTCTTC. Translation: CASSKRQGSSYNEQFF.

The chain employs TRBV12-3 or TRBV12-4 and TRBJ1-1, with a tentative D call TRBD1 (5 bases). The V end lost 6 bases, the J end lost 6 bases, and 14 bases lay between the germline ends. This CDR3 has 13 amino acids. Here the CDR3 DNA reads TGTGCCAGCAGCTCCCTTTGGGGGTCTGAAGCTTTCTTT. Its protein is CASSSLWGSEAFF.

The CDR3 loop reads CSNSIGGDKNIQYF. The CDR3 nucleotides are TGCAGCAATTCGATCGGGGGGGACAAAAACATTCAGTACTTC. This sequence joins TRBV20-1 and TRBJ2-4, with 8 bases that match TRBD2. Germline lookup yields CDR1 DFQATT and CDR2 SNEGSKA (reference sequence). The CDR3 length is 14 residues.

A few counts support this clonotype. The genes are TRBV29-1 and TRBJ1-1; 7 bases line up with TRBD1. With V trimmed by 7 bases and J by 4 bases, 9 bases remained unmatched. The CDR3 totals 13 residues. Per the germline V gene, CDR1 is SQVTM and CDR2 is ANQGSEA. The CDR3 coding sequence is TGCAGCGCTGCTGACAGGGTTCGCACTGAAGCTTTCTTT. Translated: CSAADRVRTEAFF.

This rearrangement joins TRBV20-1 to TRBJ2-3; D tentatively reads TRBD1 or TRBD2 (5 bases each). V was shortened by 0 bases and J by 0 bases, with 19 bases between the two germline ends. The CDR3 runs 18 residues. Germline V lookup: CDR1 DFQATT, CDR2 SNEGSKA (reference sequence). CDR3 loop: CSARDGAAAAASTDTQYF. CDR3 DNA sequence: TGCAGTGCTAGAGATGGGGCGGCAGCGGCAGCTAGCACAGATACGCAGTATTTT.

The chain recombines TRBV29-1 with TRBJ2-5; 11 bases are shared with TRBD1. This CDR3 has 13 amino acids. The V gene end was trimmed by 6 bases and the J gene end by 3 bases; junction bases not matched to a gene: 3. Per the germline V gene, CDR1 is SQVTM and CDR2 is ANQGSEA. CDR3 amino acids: CSVDRGREETQYF. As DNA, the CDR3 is TGCAGCGTGGACAGGGGGCGAGAAGAGACCCAGTACTTC. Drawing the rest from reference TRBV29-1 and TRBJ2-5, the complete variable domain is SAVISQKPSRDICQRGTSLTIQCQVDSQVTMMFWYRQQPGQSLTLIATANQGSEATYESGFVIDKFPISRPNLTFSTLTVSNMSPEDSSIYLCSVDRGREETQYFGPGTRLLVL.

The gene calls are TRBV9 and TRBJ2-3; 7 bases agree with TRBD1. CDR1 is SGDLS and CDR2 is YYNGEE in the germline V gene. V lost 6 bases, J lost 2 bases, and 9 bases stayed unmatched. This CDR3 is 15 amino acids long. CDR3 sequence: CASNSRTGLTDTQYF. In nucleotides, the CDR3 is TGTGCCAGCAACTCTAGGACAGGTCTCACAGATACGCAGTATTTT.

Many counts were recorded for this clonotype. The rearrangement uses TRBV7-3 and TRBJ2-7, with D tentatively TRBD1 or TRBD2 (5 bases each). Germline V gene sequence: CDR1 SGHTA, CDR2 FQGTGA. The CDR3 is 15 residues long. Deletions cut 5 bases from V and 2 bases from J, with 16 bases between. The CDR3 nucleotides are TGTGCCAGCAGCGAGGGGCCAGATCCCACCTACGAGCAGTACTTC. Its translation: CASSEGPDPTYEQYF.

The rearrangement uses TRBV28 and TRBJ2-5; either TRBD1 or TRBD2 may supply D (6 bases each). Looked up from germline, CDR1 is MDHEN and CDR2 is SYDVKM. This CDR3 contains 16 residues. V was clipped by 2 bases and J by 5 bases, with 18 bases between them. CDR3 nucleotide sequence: TGTGCCAGCAGTTTAGAGTCCGGGGGCGAGGCGGAGACCCAGTACTTC. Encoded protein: CASSLESGGEAETQYF. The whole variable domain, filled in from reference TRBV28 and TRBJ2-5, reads DVKVTQSSRYLVKRTGEKVFLECVQDMDHENMFWYRQDPGLGLRLIYFSYDVKMKEKGDIPEGYSVSREKKERFSLILESASTNQTSMYLCASSLESGGEAETQYFGPGTRLLVL.

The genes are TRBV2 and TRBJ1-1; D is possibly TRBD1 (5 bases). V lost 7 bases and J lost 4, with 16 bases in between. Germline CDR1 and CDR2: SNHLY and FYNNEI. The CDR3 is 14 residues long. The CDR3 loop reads CASMEGIDGTEAFF. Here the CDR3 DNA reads TGTGCCAGCATGGAGGGGATTGACGGCACTGAAGCTTTCTTT.

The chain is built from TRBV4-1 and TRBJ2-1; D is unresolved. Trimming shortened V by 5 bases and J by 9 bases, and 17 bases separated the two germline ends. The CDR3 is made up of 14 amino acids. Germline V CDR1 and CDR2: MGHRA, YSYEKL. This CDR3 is CASSSVDRIGEQFF. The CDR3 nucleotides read TGCGCCAGCAGCTCGGTAGACCGGATTGGTGAGCAGTTCTTC.

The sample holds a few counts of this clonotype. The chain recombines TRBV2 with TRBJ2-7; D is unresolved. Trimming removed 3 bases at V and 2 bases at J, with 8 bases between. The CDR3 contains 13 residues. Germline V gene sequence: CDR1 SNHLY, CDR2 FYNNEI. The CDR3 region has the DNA TGTGCCAGCAGTGATCAGGTCCCCTACGAGCAGTACTTC. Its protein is CASSDQVPYEQYF.

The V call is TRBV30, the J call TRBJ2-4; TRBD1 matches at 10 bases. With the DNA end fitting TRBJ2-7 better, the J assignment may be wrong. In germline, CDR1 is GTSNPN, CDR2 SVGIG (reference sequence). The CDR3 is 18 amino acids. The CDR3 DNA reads TGTGCCTGGAGTGTATTGGGTTACCGGGACAGGGGTTTGTACGAGCAGTACTTC. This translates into CAWSVLGYRDRGLYEQYF.

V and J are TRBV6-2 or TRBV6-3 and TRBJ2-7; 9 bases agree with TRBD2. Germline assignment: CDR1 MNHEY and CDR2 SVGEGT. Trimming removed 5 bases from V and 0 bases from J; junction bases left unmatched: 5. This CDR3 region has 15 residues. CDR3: CASSQIAGDSYEQYF. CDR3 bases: TGTGCCAGCAGTCAAATAGCGGGGGACTCCTACGAGCAGTACTTC.

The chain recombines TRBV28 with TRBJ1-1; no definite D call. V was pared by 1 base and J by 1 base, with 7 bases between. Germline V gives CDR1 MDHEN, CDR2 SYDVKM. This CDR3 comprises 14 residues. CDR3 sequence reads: CASSLLRPNTEAFF. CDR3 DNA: TGTGCCAGCAGTTTATTAAGGCCGAACACTGAAGCTTTCTTT.

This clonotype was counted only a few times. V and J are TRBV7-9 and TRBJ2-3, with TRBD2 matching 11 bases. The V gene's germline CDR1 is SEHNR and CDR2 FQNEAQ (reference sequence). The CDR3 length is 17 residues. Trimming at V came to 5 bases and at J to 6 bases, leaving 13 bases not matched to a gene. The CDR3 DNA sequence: TGTGCCAGCAGCCCCCGACTAGCGGGACCCCTATCGGATACGCAGTATTTT. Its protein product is CASSPRLAGPLSDTQYF.

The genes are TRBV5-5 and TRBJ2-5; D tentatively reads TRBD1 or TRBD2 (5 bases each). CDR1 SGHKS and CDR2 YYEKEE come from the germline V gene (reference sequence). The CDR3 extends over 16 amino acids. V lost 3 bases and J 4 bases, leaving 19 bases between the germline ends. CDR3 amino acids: CASSSRMRGLGETQYF. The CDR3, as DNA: TGTGCCAGCAGCTCGCGTATGAGGGGTTTGGGAGAGACCCAGTACTTC.

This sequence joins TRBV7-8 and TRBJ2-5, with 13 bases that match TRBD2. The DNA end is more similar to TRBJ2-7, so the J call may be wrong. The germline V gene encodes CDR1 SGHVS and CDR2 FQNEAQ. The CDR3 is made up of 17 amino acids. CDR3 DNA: TGTGCCAGCAGCTTGGGACTAGCGGGATCATCGACCTACGAGCAGTACTTC. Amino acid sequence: CASSLGLAGSSTYEQYF.

The CDR3 DNA sequence: TGTGCCAGCAGCTTAAGGTCCACTAGCGGGAGGGCCTACTCCTACGAGCAGTACTTC. Translation gives CASSLRSTSGRAYSYEQYF. The rearrangement joins TRBV7-8 to TRBJ2-7, with 13 bases matching TRBD2. Germline lookup yields CDR1 SGHVS and CDR2 FQNEAQ. This CDR3 has 19 amino acids. With 2 bases clipped from V and 0 bases from J, the junction kept 10 bases outside the gene matches. The variable domain in full, with the rest retrieved from reference TRBV7-8 and TRBJ2-7, is GAGVSQSPRYKVAKRGQDVALRCDPISGHVSLFWYQQALGQGPEFLTYFQNEAQLDKSGLPSDRFFAERPEGSVSTLKIQRTQQEDSAVYLCASSLRSTSGRAYSYEQYFGPGTRLTVT.

The CDR3 bases are TGTGCCAGCAGCCAAGAGCAAGGGGCTCAACTCAACAATGAGCAGTTCTTC. It yields the protein CASSQEQGAQLNNEQFF. The chain has TRBV4-2 and TRBJ2-1; possibly TRBD1 for D (5 bases). The germline V gene encodes CDR1 LGHNA and CDR2 YNFKEQ. The V and J ends lost 0 bases and 5 bases respectively, with 17 bases between them. This CDR3 has 17 residues.

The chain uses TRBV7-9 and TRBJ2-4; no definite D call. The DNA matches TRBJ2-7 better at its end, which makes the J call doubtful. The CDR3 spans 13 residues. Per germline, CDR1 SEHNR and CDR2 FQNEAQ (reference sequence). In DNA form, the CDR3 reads TGTGCCAGCAGCCCCCCCGTGAGTTACGAGCAGTACTTC. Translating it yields CASSPPVSYEQYF.

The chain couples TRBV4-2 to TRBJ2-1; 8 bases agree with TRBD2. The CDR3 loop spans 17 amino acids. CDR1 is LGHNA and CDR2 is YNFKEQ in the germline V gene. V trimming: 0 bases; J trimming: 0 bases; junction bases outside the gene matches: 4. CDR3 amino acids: CASSQDSGLGSYNEQFF. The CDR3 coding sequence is TGTGCCAGCAGCCAAGATTCGGGACTAGGCTCCTACAATGAGCAGTTCTTC.

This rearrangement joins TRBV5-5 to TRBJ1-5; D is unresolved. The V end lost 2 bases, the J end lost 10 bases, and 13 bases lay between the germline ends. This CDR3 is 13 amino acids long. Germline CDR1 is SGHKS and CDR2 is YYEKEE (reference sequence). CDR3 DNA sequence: TGTGCCAGCAGCTTCGACTTAGTGTTTCCCCAGCATTTT. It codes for CASSFDLVFPQHF.

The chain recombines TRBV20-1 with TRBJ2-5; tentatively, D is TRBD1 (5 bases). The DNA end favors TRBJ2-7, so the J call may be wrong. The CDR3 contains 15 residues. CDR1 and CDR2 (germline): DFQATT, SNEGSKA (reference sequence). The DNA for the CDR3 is TGCAGTGCAAGTGGGGCAGCCCTCCCCTCCTACGAGCAGTACTTC. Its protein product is CSASGAALPSYEQYF.

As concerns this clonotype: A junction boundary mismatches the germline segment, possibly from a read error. The chain's CDR3 is CATSDSGYSYNEQFF. The CDR3 nucleotides are TGCGCCACCAGTGATTCAGGTTACTCCTACAATGAGCAGTTCTTC. This chain connects TRBV24-1 to TRBJ2-1; D gene uncertain. CDR1 is KGHDR and CDR2 is SFDVKD in the germline V gene. The CDR3 extends over 15 amino acids.

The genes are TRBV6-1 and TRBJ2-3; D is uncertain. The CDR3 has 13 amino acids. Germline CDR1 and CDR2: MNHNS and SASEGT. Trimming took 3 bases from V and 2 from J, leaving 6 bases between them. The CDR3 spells CASSDIFTDTQYF. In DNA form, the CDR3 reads TGTGCCAGCAGTGATATTTTCACAGATACGCAGTATTTT.